A selection of T cell receptor beta chains follows, all from one sample in a study of cytomegalovirus exposure and HLA in healthy donors. Assay used: immunoSEQ multiplex PCR; TCRdb lists only in-frame clones, some missing. Counted here are about 130,000 clones, about 89% occurring once; the ten biggest clones make up approximately 2%. The sample comprised PBMCs. The receptors here all came from a young woman in good health and CMV-seronegative. Both conserved end residues are part of each CDR3.

j_call	v_call	cdr3_aa
TRBJ1-1	TRBV5-4	CASSLTGTEAFF
TRBJ2-1	TRBV5-1	CASSPQREGQFF
TRBJ2-5	TRBV27	CASSFEGETQYF
TRBJ2-1	TRBV19	CASSIDGQGDYNEQFF
TRBJ2-7	TRBV27	CASSSPGLAGYEQYF
TRBJ2-2	TRBV5-8	CASSFVLGELFF
TRBJ2-5	TRBV27	CASRTTGMETQYF
TRBJ2-7	TRBV6-5	CASSRPGLRSEQYF
TRBJ2-1	TRBV6-1	CASRQINRDNEQFF
TRBJ2-1	TRBV11-2	CASSPAVGGASYNEQFF
TRBJ2-3	TRBV19	CASSFPGTSGLITDTQYF
TRBJ2-2	TRBV2	CASRTGGDTGELFF
TRBJ2-3	TRBV6-1	CASRTGGFADTQYF
TRBJ2-7	TRBV27	CASSPTGTLSYEQYF
TRBJ2-7	TRBV6-1	CASSGAFEQYF
TRBJ2-5	TRBV30	CAWSTGQGQETQYF
TRBJ2-5	TRBV6-1	CASSALGLAGGGTQYF
TRBJ1-2	TRBV15	CATSRDRGGSGYGYTF
TRBJ1-4	TRBV28	CASSFLAEKLFF
TRBJ2-7	TRBV10-1	CASSESSGQGREQYF
TRBJ2-7	TRBV5-5	CASSLGTPLYEQYF
TRBJ2-5	TRBV5-1	CASSLEDGLETQYF
TRBJ2-3	TRBV10-3	CAIGTGSVTDTQYF
TRBJ2-7	TRBV5-1	CASSLLVSGSYEQYF
TRBJ1-1	TRBV7-9	CASSREGGFIGTEAFF
TRBJ1-1	TRBV5-4	CASSHTGGGGFAEAFF
TRBJ1-4	TRBV5-4	CASGRGPLEKLFF
TRBJ2-7	TRBV15	CATSRDGTESYEQYF
TRBJ2-3	TRBV10-1	CASILGSLGEVDTDTQYF
TRBJ2-1	TRBV7-9	CASSQEETSGSNEQFF
TRBJ2-7	TRBV28	CASSLYSGETSYEQYF
TRBJ2-1	TRBV5-4	CASSLGAGASYNEQFF
TRBJ2-7	TRBV11-2	CASSPTGGVRPSYEQYF
TRBJ2-7	TRBV6-5	CASRRLAGDEQYF
TRBJ1-2	TRBV25-1	CASSPGTNYGYTF
TRBJ2-7	TRBV19	CASTRGYEQYF
TRBJ2-1	TRBV5-6	CASSPGMGLASHQFF
TRBJ2-7	TRBV7-2	CASSPSSGSPYEQYF
TRBJ2-7	TRBV10-1	CASSESKDMTYEQYF
TRBJ2-7	TRBV6-1	CASRKQGAVNEQYF
TRBJ2-4	TRBV6-5	CASSYEDIQYF
TRBJ2-2	TRBV5-1	CASSLEGQPTGELFF
TRBJ2-1	TRBV15	CATSRGLGGRDLFF
TRBJ2-5	TRBV15	CATSGGLLGETQYF
TRBJ2-5	TRBV9	CASSAQLRETQYF
TRBJ2-7	TRBV6-6	CATSGTSGSRPYEQYF
TRBJ1-4	TRBV2	CASSDGTGGEKLFF
TRBJ2-3	TRBV11-2	CASSQLSGRRDTQYF
TRBJ2-7	TRBV2	CASRPGLAGSEQYF
TRBJ2-7	TRBV7-2	CASSPRTGAYEQYF